The 30 T cell receptor beta chains given below trace back to one sample, sequenced in a study of blood T cell repertoires in COVID-19 (dated by TCRdb to the early 2020s). Library construction relied on the immunoSEQ multiplex PCR assay. The table was pulled from immuneACCESS by TCRdb, which kept in-frame rearrangements only. Such tables lose some clones; where checked, under half of the loss comes from unresolved V genes, and the rest has no known cause. This sample holds a few hundred thousand clones; approximately 89% were observed only once. Jointly, the top ten make up around 4.6% of the sample. The sequenced material came from peripheral blood. These TCRs come from a middle-aged woman who had recovered from COVID-19.

This clone was observed a single time. The J gene is TRBJ2-3, the V gene TRBV11-3; D gene ambiguous. The ends were cut back, 7 bases at V and 2 bases at J, with 13 bases in the middle. The CDR3 is made up of 14 amino acids. CDR1 is SGHNT and CDR2 is YENEEA in the germline V gene. The CDR3 reads CASTRALPTDTQYF. In DNA, the CDR3 is TGTGCCAGCACCCGTGCGTTACCCACAGATACGCAGTATTTT.

This chain links TRBV12-3 or TRBV12-4 with TRBJ1-1, with D perhaps matching TRBD1 (5 bases). CDR3 size: 13 residues. Between the trimmed V and J ends, which lost 3 bases and 1 base, there was a span of 6 bases. The CDR3 nucleotides are TGTGCCAGCAGTTTGGGGCGGAACACTGAAGCTTTCTTT. Translated, it gives CASSLGRNTEAFF.

J is TRBJ1-4 and V is TRBV6-5; D is perhaps TRBD1 (6 bases). In germline, CDR1 is MNHEY, CDR2 SVGAGI. The V end was cut by 6 bases, the J end by 0 bases, with 11 bases between. The CDR3 runs to 15 residues. The CDR3 bases are TGTGCCAGCAGACACAGGGATGCAACTAATGAAAAACTGTTTTTT. It encodes CASRHRDATNEKLFF.

The sample holds a few counts of this clone. CDR3 in amino acids: CASSLPDQPQHF. The CDR3 bases are TGTGCCAGCAGTCTTCCTGATCAGCCCCAGCATTTT. V and J are TRBV6-6 and TRBJ1-5, with unresolved D. The CDR3 has 12 amino acids. V lost 5 bases and J lost 5, with 7 bases in between. The germline CDR1 and CDR2 sequences are MNHNY and SVGAGI (reference sequence).

The rearrangement links TRBV3-1 (or the pseudogene TRBV3-2) to TRBJ1-2, with D maybe TRBD1 (5 bases). V lost 5 bases and J 2 bases, leaving 12 bases between the germline ends. This CDR3 comprises 14 residues. Germline V gene data show CDR1 as LGHDT and CDR2 as YNNKEL (reference sequence). CDR3 loop: CASSFGTENYGYTF. The CDR3 nucleotides read TGTGCCAGCAGCTTCGGGACTGAAAACTATGGCTACACCTTC.

This chain joins TRBV5-1 and TRBJ2-7; D call uncertain. The ends were cut back, 3 bases at V and 1 base at J, with 11 bases in the middle. Per germline, CDR1 SGHRS and CDR2 YFSETQ. This CDR3 has 14 amino acids. The DNA of the CDR3 is TGCGCCAGCAGCTGGTGGAGTGATTCCTACGAGCAGTACTTC. Residues: CASSWWSDSYEQYF.

CDR3 in amino acids: CSASGRRGAGTDTQYF. CDR3 DNA: TGCAGTGCTAGTGGACGGAGGGGCGCGGGCACAGATACGCAGTATTTT. This chain joins TRBV20-1 and TRBJ2-3; D may be TRBD2 (6 bases). This CDR3 contains 16 residues. CDR1 and CDR2 (germline): DFQATT, SNEGSKA (reference sequence). V was trimmed by 3 bases and J by 1 base, leaving 17 bases between them.

The chain is built from TRBV10-3 and TRBJ2-2; 13 nucleotides match TRBD2. CDR3 length: 18 residues. Germline V gene data show CDR1 as ENHRY and CDR2 as SYGVKD. V lost 4 bases to trimming and J lost 1 base; unmatched junction nucleotides: 6. The CDR3 loop reads CAISGTSGRAQNTGELFF. In DNA form, the CDR3 reads TGTGCCATCAGTGGAACTAGCGGGAGGGCCCAGAACACCGGGGAGCTGTTTTTT.

The chain links TRBV3-1 (or the pseudogene TRBV3-2) to TRBJ1-6; D gene unclear. V lost 0 bases to trimming and J lost 13 bases, with 10 bases between them. The CDR3 loop spans 13 amino acids. Germline values: CDR1 LGHDT, CDR2 YNNKEL (reference sequence). For the CDR3, the DNA is TGTGCCAGCAGCCAAGATCCAGAGAGGCCCCTCCACTTT. Its translation: CASSQDPERPLHF.

The J gene is TRBJ2-5, the V gene TRBV7-2; 8 bases are shared with TRBD2. The CDR3 runs 14 residues. With 4 bases clipped from V and 5 bases from J, the junction kept 6 bases outside the gene matches. The V gene's germline CDR1 is SGHTA and CDR2 FQGNSA. CDR3 protein: CASSSSGSRETQYF. The CDR3 DNA reads as TGTGCCAGCAGCTCAAGCGGGAGTCGGGAGACCCAGTACTTC.

The chain has TRBV9 and TRBJ2-3, with 9 bases matching TRBD2. J was trimmed by 4 bases and V by 3 bases; bases with no gene match: 9. CDR3 size: 16 residues. Germline V CDR1 and CDR2: SGDLS, YYNGEE. The CDR3 is CASSDSWGGGADTQYF. The CDR3 nucleotides read TGTGCCAGCAGCGACAGCTGGGGCGGGGGGGCAGATACGCAGTATTTT.

The CDR3 protein is CASSIVVREGTQYF. The CDR3 DNA is TGTGCCAGTAGTATAGTTGTGCGGGAGGGTACGCAGTATTTT. The V gene is TRBV19, the J gene TRBJ2-3; TRBD2 agrees at 9 bases. The CDR3 spans 14 residues. V lost 1 base and J lost 8; bases outside the gene matches: 4. CDR1 and CDR2 from the germline V gene are LNHDA and SQIVND (reference sequence).

The chain uses TRBV3-1 (or the pseudogene TRBV3-2) and TRBJ2-3; TRBD2 matches at 9 bases. The CDR3 runs 14 residues. V dropped 8 bases and J dropped 6; count of bases not matched to a gene: 9. Per the germline V gene, CDR1 is LGHDT and CDR2 is YNNKEL (reference sequence). CDR3 bases: TGTGCCAGCTTATGGCTAGCGGGAAAGGATACGCAGTATTTT. Its translation is CASLWLAGKDTQYF.

The rearrangement links TRBV2 to TRBJ2-5; D gene ambiguous. The V and J ends lost 6 bases and 0 bases respectively, with 14 bases between them. There are 15 residues in the CDR3. Germline V gives CDR1 SNHLY, CDR2 FYNNEI. In nucleotides, the CDR3 is TGTGCCAGCAGGAGATCCCCACTCGACCAAGAGACCCAGTACTTC. This encodes CASRRSPLDQETQYF.

The chain couples TRBV19 to TRBJ2-1, with a tentative D call TRBD2 (6 bases). Trimming shortened V by 3 bases and J by 6 bases, and 18 bases separated the two germline ends. Germline loops: CDR1 LNHDA, CDR2 SQIVND (reference sequence). This CDR3 region has 16 residues. The CDR3 DNA reads TGTGCCAGTAGTATGCCCCTCGGGGGAGTTGTCAATGAGCAGTTCTTC. Translating gives CASSMPLGGVVNEQFF.

V gene TRBV7-9 combines with J gene TRBJ2-3, with D unclear. The CDR3 length is 12 residues. CDR1 SEHNR and CDR2 FQNEAQ come from the germline V gene (reference sequence). Trimming cost V 5 bases and J 6 bases, with 9 bases left between them. The CDR3 region has the DNA TGTGCCAGCAGCCTATCCTTGGATACGCAGTATTTT. As protein: CASSLSLDTQYF.

The chain couples TRBV20-1 to TRBJ1-5; the D gene is possibly TRBD1 (6 bases). The germline CDR1 and CDR2 sequences are DFQATT and SNEGSKA (reference sequence). V was pared by 3 bases and J by 5 bases, with 11 bases between. The CDR3 runs to 13 residues. The CDR3: CSASGQSDQPQHF. As DNA, the CDR3 is TGCAGTGCTAGTGGACAGTCTGATCAGCCCCAGCATTTT.

The chain links TRBV24-1 to TRBJ2-1, with 10 bases fitting TRBD1. In germline, CDR1 is KGHDR, CDR2 SFDVKD. Losses at the gene ends were 1 base for V and 6 bases for J; bases not matched to a gene: 11. CDR3 length: 18 residues. The CDR3 DNA reads as TGTGCCACCAGTGATTTAAGGTCTAGGACAGGGGGACTCAATGAGCAGTTCTTC. Translated, it gives CATSDLRSRTGGLNEQFF.

In this sample, this clone turned up once. The chain has TRBV19 and TRBJ2-1; 8 positions agree with TRBD2. The CDR3 sequence is 16 residues long. J was trimmed by 4 bases and V by 5 bases; bases with no gene match: 10. Germline CDR1 reads LNHDA; CDR2 reads SQIVND (reference sequence). The chain's CDR3 is CASSPYGAGAYNEQFF. As DNA, the CDR3 is TGTGCCAGTAGTCCCTATGGAGCGGGGGCTTACAATGAGCAGTTCTTC.

This chain links TRBV5-4 with TRBJ1-1, with 8 bases that match TRBD1. Germline CDR1 SGHNT, CDR2 YYREEE (reference sequence). The V segment lost 3 bases and the J segment 0 bases; nucleotides outside the gene matches: 4. This CDR3 contains 15 residues. This CDR3 is CASSSGQGLNTEAFF. The CDR3 DNA follows: TGTGCCAGCAGCTCCGGACAGGGCTTGAACACTGAAGCTTTCTTT.

The V and J genes are TRBV11-1 and TRBJ2-5, with 11 bases aligning to TRBD2. Unmatched junction bases numbered 9, after V lost 4 bases and J lost 5 bases. The CDR3 totals 16 residues. Germline CDR1 and CDR2: SGHAT and FQDESV (reference sequence). The CDR3 loop is CASSSHSTSGEETQYF. CDR3 bases: TGTGCCAGCAGCTCTCATTCGACTAGCGGGGAGGAGACCCAGTACTTC.

This clone was counted only a few times. The chain recombines TRBV27 with TRBJ2-7, with D perhaps matching TRBD1 (5 bases). Trimming pared 4 bases from V and 5 bases from J, leaving 6 bases between. CDR1 is MNHEY, CDR2 SMNVEV, per germline (reference sequence). The CDR3 loop spans 11 amino acids. CDR3 sequence reads: CASSSGNEQYF. The CDR3 nucleotides read TGTGCCAGCAGTTCAGGGAACGAGCAGTACTTC.

The genes are TRBV7-9 and TRBJ1-4; weak D call: TRBD1 (5 bases). Germline CDR1 reads SEHNR; CDR2 reads FQNEAQ (reference sequence). V shed 2 bases and J shed 5 bases, with 12 bases lying between them. The CDR3 consists of 15 residues. In DNA form, the CDR3 reads TGTGCCAGCAGCTTATCGCGGGGGAGGAATGAAAAACTGTTTTTT. This gives the protein CASSLSRGRNEKLFF.

This chain links TRBV19 with TRBJ1-6; D might be TRBD1 (6 bases). V was trimmed by 6 bases and J by 10 bases, leaving 13 bases between them. The CDR3 is made up of 13 amino acids. The germline CDR1 and CDR2 sequences are LNHDA and SQIVND (reference sequence). DNA of the CDR3: TGTGCCAGTAGATTACAGGGAGGGTCACCCCTCCACTTT. Encoded protein: CASRLQGGSPLHF.

This clone was counted only a few times. The V and J genes are TRBV7-8 and TRBJ1-1; D not resolved. The germline CDR1 and CDR2 sequences are SGHVS and FQNEAQ. V lost 6 bases to trimming and J lost 4 bases, with 15 bases between them. This CDR3 is built from 14 residues. The CDR3 reads CASRTPWESTEAFF. In nucleotides, the CDR3 is TGTGCCAGCAGAACGCCCTGGGAGAGCACTGAAGCTTTCTTT. The variable domain in full, with the rest retrieved from reference TRBV7-8 and TRBJ1-1, is GAGVSQSPRYKVAKRGQDVALRCDPISGHVSLFWYQQALGQGPEFLTYFQNEAQLDKSGLPSDRFFAERPEGSVSTLKIQRTQQEDSAVYLCASRTPWESTEAFFGQGTRLTVV.

This chain joins TRBV30 and TRBJ1-2; D gene uncertain. This CDR3 region has 12 residues. CDR1 and CDR2 (germline): GTSNPN, SVGIG (reference sequence). Trimming cost V 0 bases and J 7 bases, with 9 bases left between them. This CDR3 is CAWSVPGVGYTF. The CDR3, as DNA: TGTGCCTGGAGTGTACCCGGGGTTGGCTACACCTTC.

This sequence joins TRBV6-5 and TRBJ1-6; D not certain. In germline, CDR1 is MNHEY, CDR2 SVGAGI. This CDR3 is 13 amino acids long. V gave up 8 bases and J gave up 6 bases, with 11 bases separating them. CDR3 loop: CASVNRFNSPLHF. DNA for the CDR3: TGTGCCAGCGTCAACCGGTTTAATTCACCCCTCCACTTT.

This clone has just a few counts. The chain has TRBV7-9 and TRBJ1-6; D is possibly TRBD1 (5 bases). The CDR3 contains 15 residues. Germline V gene sequence: CDR1 SEHNR, CDR2 FQNEAQ (reference sequence). The V end lost 5 bases, the J end lost 8 bases, and 16 bases lay between the germline ends. The CDR3 nucleotides read TGTGCCAGCAGCCTAGGGACCCTCGGGGATTCACCCCTCCACTTT. It is translated as CASSLGTLGDSPLHF. Complete variable domain (other parts from reference TRBV7-9 and TRBJ1-6): DTGVSQNPRHKITKRGQNVTFRCDPISEHNRLYWYRQTLGQGPEFLTYFQNEAQLEKSRLLSDRFSAERPKGSFSTLEIQRTEQGDSAMYLCASSLGTLGDSPLHFGNGTRLTVT.

CDR3 sequence (DNA): TGTGCCAGCAGCAGACTAGCGGGAGGAGAGACCCAGTACTTC. Translation: CASSRLAGGETQYF. The V and J genes are TRBV14 and TRBJ2-5; 13 bases are shared with TRBD2. The V and J ends lost 5 bases and 4 bases, in that order; junction bases with no gene match: 1. The CDR3 totals 14 residues. Per the germline V gene, CDR1 is SGHDN and CDR2 is FVKESK.

The rearrangement uses TRBV5-5 and TRBJ1-3; 7 bases are a match to TRBD1. The CDR3 length is 17 residues. The V gene end was trimmed by 4 bases and the J gene end by 2 bases; junction bases not matched to a gene: 12. The germline CDR1 and CDR2 sequences are SGHKS and YYEKEE (reference sequence). CDR3 residues: CASSKSSAGTAGNTIYF. Written as DNA, the CDR3 is TGTGCCAGCAGCAAATCTTCAGCCGGGACAGCTGGAAACACCATATATTTT.